A selection of T cell receptor beta chains follows, all from one sample in a study of cytomegalovirus exposure and HLA in healthy donors. Libraries were prepared by immunoSEQ multiplex PCR; TCRdb keeps only in-frame clonotypes and omits some of them. The sample has some 220,000 clones; roughly 78% are singletons. Sequencing was performed on PBMCs. All receptors derive from a boy between 10 and 17 years old in good health and CMV-seronegative. The CDR3 runs from the conserved cysteine through the conserved F or W. A D gene is named only where the DNA matches it firmly. Clone size is stated in some rows and not others, as once, few, many or a class when expanded.

>-|-|TRBV5-1|TRBJ2-3
CASRDGGPRTDTQYF
>-|TRBD2|TRBV2|TRBJ2-1
CASSLAGGRANEQFF
>-|-|TRBV7-9|TRBJ2-1
CASNQGARELDNEQFF
>-|-|TRBV10-3|TRBJ1-2
CAIKSDRFYGYTF
>few|TRBD1|TRBV18|TRBJ1-6
CASSPRGQGENSPLHF
>once|-|TRBV29-1|TRBJ2-5
CSVDGRQETQYF
>few|TRBD1|TRBV6-1|TRBJ1-1
CATTRQGAVGTEAFF
>-|TRBD1|TRBV5-4|TRBJ2-1
CASSLTGGGHNEQFF
>-|TRBD2|TRBV6-6|TRBJ2-7
CASSLTSGSSDEQYF
>once|-|TRBV6-6|TRBJ2-2
CASSYSTSVTGELFF
>-|TRBD1|TRBV19|TRBJ2-7
CASSIDLETGGYEQYF
>-|TRBD1|TRBV11-1|TRBJ1-2
CASSTGTGYGYTF
>-|TRBD2|TRBV27|TRBJ2-7
CASSFAGGGYEQYF
>-|-|TRBV5-1|TRBJ1-4
CASSLAGEKLFF
>-|-|TRBV29-1|TRBJ1-2
CSHEEGNYGYTF
>-|TRBD2|TRBV6-1|TRBJ2-4
CASGLAGRAKNIQYF
>few|TRBD1|TRBV7-9|TRBJ1-2
CASSLAAGTGGEGYTF
>-|-|TRBV11-3|TRBJ1-3
CASSQTRAGNTIYF
>few|TRBD1|TRBV5-1|TRBJ1-1
CASSRTGENTEAFF
>-|-|TRBV7-3|TRBJ2-1
CASSFKTGSYNEQFF
>few|TRBD1|TRBV18|TRBJ1-4
CASSQGVEEKLFF
>-|-|TRBV30|TRBJ2-3
CAWTPRSTDTQYF
>-|-|TRBV30|TRBJ1-1
CAWRAGEAFF
>-|-|TRBV4-2|TRBJ1-1
CASSQDQGRDTEAFF
>-|TRBD2|TRBV5-1|TRBJ2-1
CASSLVVAGGNEQFF
>-|-|TRBV28|TRBJ2-7
CARDNLTLSEQYF
>-|TRBD2|TRBV9|TRBJ2-2
CASSVPLAGGDTGELFF
>-|TRBD2|TRBV5-4|TRBJ2-2
CASSLGTSGNTGELFF
>-|-|TRBV6-1|TRBJ2-5
CASSELHSTQETQYF